This T cell receptor beta chain was identified during a study of blood T cells in healthy people across ages. Study-wide points: PBMCs went unsorted, and a conclusive naive versus antigen-experienced comparison was therefore prevented. Donor CMV status was unknown, possibly confounding expanded clonotype changes. More naive CD4+ cells and higher diversity were found in long-lived than in aged donors.

Primers used in a second PCR of roughly 6 to 11 cycles were a sample-barcoded 5' primer and a J-beta primer mix. A template-switch adaptor with 12 random nucleotides tagged each cDNA molecule. TCRdb reprocessed the 5' RACE reads via MiXCR and lists one record per CDR3 protein. The data show hundreds of thousands of distinct CDR3 sequences, 25% to 35% seen once. The V gene end was trimmed by 4 bases and the J gene end by 4 bases; junction bases not matched to a gene: 9. The CDR3 totals 16 residues. In its sample, this clonotype was seen many times. Its antigen remains unknown. The sequence was obtained from a woman of 80 years or more in good health. This chain joins TRBV12-3 or TRBV12-4 and TRBJ1-5; 8 positions agree with TRBD1. Sequencing used blood. The CDR3 region is CASSSPTGANNQPQHF. DNA for the CDR3: TGTGCCAGCAGTTCCCCGACAGGGGCGAATAATCAGCCCCAGCATTTT.